This entry concerns a single T cell receptor (beta chain). What it binds is not known. The CDR3 runs 13 residues. Germline CDR1 reads SGHNT; CDR2 reads YENEEA. The germline V and J ends were trimmed by 4 bases and 4 bases, with 9 bases remaining between them. The primer mix had 60 Vbeta and 13 Jbeta primers. Assay used: immunoSEQ multiplex PCR; TCRdb lists only in-frame clones, some missing. The data show approximately 77,000 clones, with about four fifths seen just once and around 10% held by the top ten. This sample was taken from a study of cytomegalovirus exposure and HLA in healthy donors. The wider study: An analysis done earlier identified approximately 120 million unique TCR beta sequences from around 180 million T cells. Early on, a data release was issued that held about 85 million unique TCRs from HLA-typed donors.

Study results and limitations: The study recorded over 150 TCR beta chains that were cytomegalovirus-associated. A missense variant in DCLRE1C was later tied to TCR beta V- and J-gene trimming.

J is TRBJ2-3 and V is TRBV11-3, with a weak D call TRBD2 (6 bases). Sequencing input: PBMCs. This receptor was taken from a male donor in good health and CMV-seropositive. The CDR3 sequence: CASSSRLADTQYF. Written as DNA, the CDR3 is TGTGCCAGCAGCTCCCGACTAGCAGATACGCAGTATTTT.